This TCR beta chain was recorded in a study of neurological immune-mediated disorders. General study findings and limits: None of the CDR3 amino acid sequences of expanded clones recurred across subjects, suggesting private repertoires in all groups.

The sorted libraries took roughly 1 million CD4+ or CD8+ T cells. This clonotype was seen ten or more times. Its antigen is as yet unknown. Synthesis of cDNA was carried out by template-switch 5'RACE. The reaction used 10-nucleotide random UMIs. From 15-18 subjects, each sequencing run yielded over 180 million TCR-beta sequences. Each CDR3 protein gets one entry after TCRdb re-called the 5' RACE reads with MiXCR. The sample carries 15,000 to 20,000 distinct CDR3 sequences, about 10% recorded once. The ends lost 1 base at V and 3 bases at J; junction bases unmatched: 9. The V gene's germline CDR1 is LGHDT and CDR2 YNNKEL (reference sequence). The CDR3 is 18 residues long.

The receptor was derived from a woman aged 45-65 years in good health. The chain recombines TRBV3-1 with TRBJ2-1, with 10 bases that match TRBD2. The sample comprised CD8+ T cells from blood. The CDR3 coding sequence is TGTGCCAGCAGCCAAGTCGTTAGCGGGGGGTGGAACTACAATGAGCAGTTCTTC. This translates into CASSQVVSGGWNYNEQFF.